This T cell receptor beta chain originates from a study of blood T cell repertoires in COVID-19. Whole-study context: Samples of COVID-19 (acute and convalescent) were obtained from the United States, Italy and Spain.

Sequencing used immunoSEQ multiplex PCR; TCRdb keeps in-frame clones, though not all of them. The sample carries hundreds of thousands of clones, roughly 84% recorded once. This CDR3 spans 14 amino acids. Looked up from germline, CDR1 is SNHLY and CDR2 is FYNNEI. V lost 2 bases and J 2 bases, leaving 10 bases between the germline ends. The chain employs TRBV2 and TRBJ2-7; D is perhaps TRBD1 (6 bases). The receptor was derived from a woman between 40 and 50 years old with active or convalescent COVID-19. The sample comprised peripheral blood. CDR3 nucleotide sequence: TGTGCCAGCAGTGAAACGGGACACCCCTACGAGCAGTACTTC. This gives the protein CASSETGHPYEQYF.